What follows are 6 T cell receptor beta chains derived from one specimen sequenced in a study of tumor-infiltrating lymphocytes in localized non-small cell lung cancer (dated by TCRdb to the early 2020s). Preparation of the library involved the immunoSEQ multiplex PCR assay. Imported from immuneACCESS, the table was reduced by TCRdb to in-frame sequences with V and J called. These copies leave out some clones; in studies compared against another copy, an unresolved V gene accounts for under half, and the cause of the remainder is not known. For this sample there are about 12,000 clones; 60% to 70% appear just once. The top ten hold 7% of the sample. Sequenced input: lung tumor tissue. The receptor source for this set is a human donor with non-small cell lung cancer.

This chain uses TRBV7-9 with TRBJ1-6; 7 bases line up with TRBD1. The CDR3 loop spans 15 amino acids. Germline values: CDR1 SEHNR, CDR2 FQNEAQ (reference sequence). J gave up 5 bases and V 1 base, and 2 bases lay outside the gene matches. CDR3 nucleotide sequence: TGTGCCAGCAGCTTAGACAGGGGAGATAATTCACCCCTCCACTTT. Its translation is CASSLDRGDNSPLHF.

This chain connects TRBV6-1 to TRBJ2-7, with 8 bases identical to TRBD1. CDR3 length: 13 amino acids. The V and J ends lost 1 base and 9 bases, in that order; junction bases with no gene match: 5. Per the germline V gene, CDR1 is MNHNS and CDR2 is SASEGT. CDR3 DNA sequence: TGTGCCAGCAGTGAAGACAGGGGGTTTGGGCAGTACTTC. It codes for CASSEDRGFGQYF.

V and J are TRBV5-7 and TRBJ2-7; D remains unclear. TRBV5-7 has ORF status, its function being uncertain. The CDR3 consists of 13 residues. Between the trimmed V and J ends, which lost 1 base and 5 bases, there was a span of 10 bases. The CDR3 DNA reads as TGTGCCAGCAGCTTGAACTGGGATGACGAGCAGTACTTC. The encoded protein is CASSLNWDDEQYF.

The V and J genes are TRBV18 and TRBJ2-2; 10 bases map to TRBD1. Losses at the gene ends were 6 bases for V and 11 bases for J; bases not matched to a gene: 6. Per the germline V gene, CDR1 is KGHSH and CDR2 is LQKENI. The CDR3 consists of 13 residues. This chain's CDR3 is CASSRQGAGELFF. Written as DNA, the CDR3 is TGTGCCAGCTCGCGACAGGGGGCTGGAGAGCTGTTTTTT.

The chain links TRBV29-1 to TRBJ1-1, with D possibly being TRBD1 (5 bases). The V and J ends lost 1 base and 4 bases respectively, with 10 bases between them. This CDR3 is 13 amino acids long. Germline CDR1 reads SQVTM; CDR2 reads ANQGSEA. Here the CDR3 reads CSVEVGVSTEAFF. The CDR3 nucleotides are TGCAGCGTTGAAGTGGGGGTCTCCACTGAAGCTTTCTTT.

V is TRBV5-4 and J is TRBJ2-5; D might be TRBD2 (6 bases). The CDR3 runs to 14 residues. CDR1 is SGHNT and CDR2 is YYREEE in the germline V gene (reference sequence). V was pared by 0 bases and J by 2 bases, with 8 bases between. As DNA, the CDR3 is TGTGCCAGCAGCTTGGCCGGGGGTCAAGAGACCCAGTACTTC. Its translation: CASSLAGGQETQYF. Variable domain in full (rest from reference TRBV5-4 and TRBJ2-5): ETGVTQSPTHLIKTRGQQVTLRCSSQSGHNTVSWYQQALGQGPQFIFQYYREEENGRGNFPPRFSGLQFPNYSSELNVNALELDDSALYLCASSLAGGQETQYFGPGTRLLVL.